Shown below are 8 T cell receptor beta chains from a single sample sequenced in a study of blood T cell repertoires in COVID-19 (dated by TCRdb to about 2020). Library preparation was by the immunoSEQ multiplex PCR assay. Held by TCRdb, this immuneACCESS table contains in-frame sequences only and omits some clones. Under half of the omission traces to an unresolved V gene where checked; the cause of the rest is unknown. Recorded for this sample are about 190,000 clones; roughly 90% of them occurred a single time. Of the sample, about 7% is held by the ten largest clones. Sequencing was performed on peripheral blood. All receptors come from a man aged 40-49 years with acute or convalescent COVID-19.

This clone showed up just once. The V and J genes are TRBV15 and TRBJ2-1; D perhaps matches TRBD2 (6 bases). CDR1 and CDR2 from the germline V gene are LNHNV and YYDKDF (reference sequence). V shed 0 bases and J shed 9 bases, with 12 bases lying between them. The length of the CDR3 is 14 residues. CDR3 DNA sequence: TGTGCCACCAGCAGAGACCGCGGGACGTTTGAGCAGTTCTTC. Amino acids: CATSRDRGTFEQFF.

V gene TRBV10-3 combines with J gene TRBJ2-3; D is possibly TRBD2 (6 bases). The germline gives CDR1 ENHRY, CDR2 SYGVKD. This CDR3 is 13 amino acids long. V lost 2 bases and J lost 6, with 9 bases in between. The CDR3 coding sequence is TGTGCCATCAGTGAGCATCGGGGGGATACGCAGTATTTT. It is translated as CAISEHRGDTQYF.

The chain uses TRBV7-2 and TRBJ2-5; D not certain. The V gene's germline CDR1 is SGHTA and CDR2 FQGNSA. Trimming stripped 4 bases from V and 2 bases from J, with 11 bases between. The CDR3 is 14 residues long. The CDR3 DNA reads as TGTGCCAGCAGCTCCTGGAGTCCACAAGAGACCCAGTACTTC. Amino acid sequence: CASSSWSPQETQYF.

The chain uses TRBV5-1 and TRBJ1-1, with TRBD1 as a possible D gene (5 bases). Germline loops: CDR1 SGHRS, CDR2 YFSETQ. Between the trimmed V and J ends, which lost 2 bases and 3 bases, there was a span of 11 bases. CDR3 length: 14 residues. The CDR3 coding sequence is TGCGCCAGCAGCTTACTTCCGGGGGACACTGAAGCTTTCTTT. Amino acids: CASSLLPGDTEAFF.

The chain has TRBV5-1 and TRBJ1-3; the match to TRBD1 covers 7 bases. The trim removed 4 bases at V and 0 bases at J, leaving 4 bases unmatched. CDR3 length: 15 amino acids. Germline V gene lookup returns CDR1 SGHRS and CDR2 YFSETQ. In DNA form, the CDR3 reads TGCGCCAGCAGCATCACAGGGGCCTCTGGAAACACCATATATTTT. This encodes CASSITGASGNTIYF.

V is TRBV7-9 and J is TRBJ2-1; TRBD1 agrees at 8 bases. Trimming removed 5 bases from V and 8 bases from J; junction bases left unmatched: 5. The CDR3 runs to 13 residues. The germline gives CDR1 SEHNR, CDR2 FQNEAQ (reference sequence). The CDR3 sequence: CASSPGQGYEQFF. The CDR3 DNA reads as TGTGCCAGCAGCCCCGGACAGGGCTATGAGCAGTTCTTC.

This clone appeared a single time. The chain carries TRBV15 and TRBJ1-3, with TRBD1 identical over 7 bases. This CDR3 contains 15 residues. Germline V lookup: CDR1 LNHNV, CDR2 YYDKDF (reference sequence). V was clipped by 1 base and J by 1 base; unmatched bases: 1. CDR3 residues: CATSRAGGSGNTIYF. CDR3 bases: TGTGCCACCAGCAGAGCAGGGGGGTCTGGAAACACCATATATTTT.

The chain recombines TRBV4-2 with TRBJ2-7; 9 bases match TRBD2. Germline V gene sequence: CDR1 LGHNA, CDR2 YNFKEQ. V shed 0 bases and J 0 bases; nucleotides not matched to a gene: 9. The CDR3 totals 18 residues. The CDR3 spells CASSQDFAGGLFSYEQYF. CDR3 nucleotides: TGTGCCAGCAGCCAAGATTTCGCGGGGGGGCTCTTCTCCTACGAGCAGTACTTC.